This paragraph reports one T cell receptor beta chain. The antigen remains unidentified. MiXCR was run by TCRdb on the 5' RACE reads, yielding one entry per CDR3 protein. The sample includes about 40,000 distinct CDR3 sequences, less than 5.5% seen only once; the top ten take 25% to 30%. These data belong to a study of spatial heterogeneity in lung cancer. About the study: In the raw reads, each unique TCR and UMI combination was present more than ten times on average.

Study observations and caveats: There were more appearances of ubiquitous expanded tumor TCRs in blood at resection than at follow-up.

This CDR3 has 14 residues. V gave up 6 bases and J gave up 4 bases; unmatched junction bases: 5. Looked up from germline, CDR1 is MNHEY and CDR2 is SVGEGT. Indicated time point: sample taken at primary tumor resection. Material for sequencing was whole RNA from tumor, nontumor lung or frozen PBMC, left unsorted. This sequence was found in a female donor with early-stage non-small cell lung cancer. The chain combines TRBV6-2 or TRBV6-3 with TRBJ2-7; 11 positions match TRBD2. The sample was PBMCs, taken at surgery. The DNA of the CDR3 is TGTGCCAGCAGGGCTACTAGCGGGGGTTACGAGCAGTACTTC. This gives the protein CASRATSGGYEQYF.